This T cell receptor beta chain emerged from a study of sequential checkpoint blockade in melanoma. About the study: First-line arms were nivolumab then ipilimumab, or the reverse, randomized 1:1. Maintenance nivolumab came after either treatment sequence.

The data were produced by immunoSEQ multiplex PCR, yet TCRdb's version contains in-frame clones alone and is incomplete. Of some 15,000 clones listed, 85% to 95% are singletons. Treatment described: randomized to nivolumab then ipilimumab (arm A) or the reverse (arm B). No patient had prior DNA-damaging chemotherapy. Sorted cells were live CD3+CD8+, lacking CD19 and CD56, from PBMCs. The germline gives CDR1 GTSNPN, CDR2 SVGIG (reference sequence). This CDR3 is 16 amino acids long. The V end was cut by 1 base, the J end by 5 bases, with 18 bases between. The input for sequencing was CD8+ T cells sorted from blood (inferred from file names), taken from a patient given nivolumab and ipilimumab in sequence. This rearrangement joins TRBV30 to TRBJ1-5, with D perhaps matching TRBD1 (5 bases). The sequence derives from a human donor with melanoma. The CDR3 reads CAWSARGRAIHQPQHF. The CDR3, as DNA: TGTGCCTGGAGTGCCCGGGGGAGGGCCATTCATCAGCCCCAGCATTTT. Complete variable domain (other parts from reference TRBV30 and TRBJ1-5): SQTIHQWPATLVQPVGSPLSLECTVEGTSNPNLYWYRQAAGRGLQLLFYSVGIGQISSEVPQNLSASRPQDRQFILSSKKLLLSDSGFYLCAWSARGRAIHQPQHFGDGTRLSIL.